This T cell receptor (beta chain) was obtained from a study of T cells expressing NK-cell markers. Broader study findings: CD8+ T cells in six donors included dominant NKG2C+ clonotypes at roughly 1.0-7.0%.

TCRdb reworked the 5' RACE reads into one entry per CDR3 protein, no DNA. In total, the table holds a few hundred thousand distinct CDR3 sequences. Note on this clonotype: As yet, its antigen is unknown.

This CDR3 spans 14 amino acids. The germline gives CDR1 MNHEY, CDR2 SMNVEV (reference sequence). The sequence came from a man aged 18 to 29 in good health. The source material was blood T cells: a sorted CD56 or NKG2C T cell subset, CD4+ or CD8+ T cells, or bulk PBMC T cells (not recorded which). The chain has TRBV27 and TRBJ2-3; the TCRdb call, TRBD1, lacks DNA for checking. The CDR3 loop reads CASRHPQNTDTQYF.